This T cell receptor (beta chain) was sequenced during a study of CD8+ T cells in alopecia areata. Trimming cost V 3 bases and J 4 bases; bases outside gene matches: 3. The CDR3 is made up of 15 amino acids. Looked up from germline, CDR1 is SGDLS and CDR2 is YYNGEE. The treatment here: oral pan-JAK inhibitor, 5-10 mg twice daily. Extraction of RNA preceded its reverse transcription into cDNA, which served as the sequencing template. Profiling relied on immunoSEQ multiplex PCR, and the TCRdb table lists in-frame clones only, not all of them. The sample shows some 200,000 clones, about 62% of them seen only once.

The sequencing used CD4+ T cells sorted from blood, collected at week 24, from a patient treated with tofacitinib. V and J are TRBV9 and TRBJ2-1, with 11 bases matching TRBD2. The TCR sequence derives from a human donor with alopecia areata. The CDR3 region has the DNA TGTGCCAGCAGCGCCCGACTAGCGGGGTACAATGAGCAGTTCTTC. Amino acids: CASSARLAGYNEQFF.